Given below is one T cell receptor beta chain in context. Its antigen remains unknown. V gave up 8 bases and J gave up 8 bases, with 16 bases separating them. There are 13 residues in the CDR3. The source of the sample is a study of T cell responses to AZD1222 COVID-19 vaccine. Overall study results and limits: Spike-specific TCR breadth and depth went up after people got two AZD1222 doses. Of spike-specific TCRs, nearly half reportedly target regions left unmutated in variants. No day 14 peak samples; only post-peak repertoires were characterized.

The assay was immunoSEQ multiplex PCR, and TCRdb's table has in-frame clones only and misses some. The sample yields over 150,000 clones, just under 90% seen once. This chain links TRBV12-3 or TRBV12-4 with TRBJ1-3, with D possibly matching TRBD1 (6 bases). Here the sequenced sample was peripheral blood, taken on day 0 of AZD1222 vaccination. The clonotype was recovered from an adult in good health. CDR3 protein: CASGGQGLHTIYF. The DNA for the CDR3 is TGTGCCAGCGGGGGTCAGGGGCTACACACCATATATTTT.